This TCR beta chain is drawn from a study of cytomegalovirus exposure and HLA in healthy donors. Study-wide background: Out of 180 million or so T cells, an earlier analysis found 117 million unique TCR beta sequences in total. The study, taken as a whole, reports: Researchers reported in a later analysis that a missense DCLRE1C variant was tied to TCR beta V- and J-gene trimming. Exclusion applied to some V segments, including TRBV6-2 and TRBV6-3, as they were indistinguishable.

Details on this clone: Its specificity is not known.

Germline CDR1 and CDR2: SGHRS and YFSETQ. The trim removed 0 bases at V and 8 bases at J, leaving 7 bases unmatched. The length of the CDR3 is 15 residues. The study ran its PCR with 60 Vbeta and 13 Jbeta primers. The repertoire was sequenced with immunoSEQ multiplex PCR; TCRdb's copy has only in-frame clones and lacks some. Of 200,000 to 300,000 clones in the sample, about 81% were seen once. At collection, donors were nominally healthy, but unrecorded immune exposures were probable. Sequences were obtained from PBMCs. V is TRBV5-1 and J is TRBJ2-1, with 8 bases aligning to TRBD1. The sequence was collected from a woman aged 55 to 70 in good health and CMV-seropositive. This chain's CDR3 is CASSLGTGLWDEQFF. The CDR3 region has the DNA TGCGCCAGCAGCTTGGGGACAGGGCTCTGGGATGAGCAGTTCTTC.